The 9 T cell receptor beta chains in this list originate from one sample, sequenced in a study of blood T cell repertoires in COVID-19. Produced via immunoSEQ multiplex PCR; TCRdb's table is partial and in-frame only. The sample lists about 77,000 clones, 90% occurring once. Sequencing was performed on peripheral blood. The source of these receptors is a woman of 80 years or more with active or convalescent COVID-19.

The genes are TRBV5-1 and TRBJ2-5; perhaps TRBD1 as D (6 bases). V shed 4 bases and J shed 2 bases, with 9 bases lying between them. CDR1 and CDR2 from the germline V gene are SGHRS and YFSETQ. The CDR3 covers 13 residues. Here the CDR3 DNA reads TGCGCCAGCAGCACCAGGGGACAAGAGACCCAGTACTTC. Its translation is CASSTRGQETQYF.

J is TRBJ1-4 and V is TRBV27, with D tentatively TRBD1 (5 bases). From germline, CDR1 is MNHEY and CDR2 SMNVEV (reference sequence). V dropped 10 bases and J dropped 8 bases, with 17 bases sitting between them. The length of the CDR3 is 13 residues. The CDR3 reads CATCRGYGEKLFF. CDR3 nucleotides: TGTGCCACCTGTCGGGGGTATGGGGAAAAACTGTTTTTT.

This sequence joins TRBV30 and TRBJ2-7; tentatively, D is TRBD1 (5 bases). Germline loops: CDR1 GTSNPN, CDR2 SVGIG (reference sequence). Trimming left V 2 bases short and J 3 bases short, with 5 bases between. This CDR3 has 11 residues. The CDR3 coding sequence is TGTGCCTGGAGTCAGGGCTACGAGCAGTACTTC. It specifies CAWSQGYEQYF.

The table lists this clone with a few counts. The chain joins TRBV6-1 to TRBJ1-1; D unresolved. The CDR3 spans 13 residues. Germline assignment: CDR1 MNHNS and CDR2 SASEGT. V gave up 0 bases and J gave up 2 bases, with 4 bases separating them. The CDR3 reads CASSEASNTEAFF. DNA of the CDR3: TGTGCCAGCAGTGAAGCTTCAAACACTGAAGCTTTCTTT.

The genes are TRBV4-1 and TRBJ1-6; 12 bases map to TRBD1. Germline V CDR1 and CDR2: MGHRA, YSYEKL. The CDR3 has 16 amino acids. V lost 6 bases and J lost 10; bases outside the gene matches: 10. CDR3 nucleotides: TGCGCCAGCAGTTCCGAAGGGACAGGGGGCTTGTCACCCCTCCACTTT. Translating gives CASSSEGTGGLSPLHF.

This chain uses TRBV12-3 or TRBV12-4 with TRBJ2-7; the D gene is possibly TRBD1 (5 bases). The CDR3 spans 13 residues. V was trimmed by 3 bases and J by 0 bases, leaving 6 bases between them. Here the CDR3 DNA reads TGTGCCAGCAGTTTCACAGGCTCCTACGAGCAGTACTTC. Translating gives CASSFTGSYEQYF.

This clone appeared a few times. The chain joins TRBV27 to TRBJ1-1; no reliable D call. The CDR3 has 13 residues. Looked up from germline, CDR1 is MNHEY and CDR2 is SMNVEV (reference sequence). Trimming pared 3 bases from V and 2 bases from J, leaving 7 bases between. The chain's CDR3 is CASSLQINTEAFF. CDR3 sequence (DNA): TGTGCCAGCAGTTTGCAGATAAACACTGAAGCTTTCTTT.

The J gene is TRBJ1-6, the V gene TRBV6-4, with D maybe TRBD1 (5 bases). This CDR3 comprises 15 residues. The V gene's germline CDR1 is MRHNA and CDR2 SNTAGT. The V end was cut by 8 bases, the J end by 12 bases, with 23 bases between. The CDR3 is CASAKSGTGRGPLHF. CDR3 DNA: TGTGCCAGCGCGAAATCCGGGACGGGGAGGGGACCCCTCCACTTT.

V and J are TRBV19 and TRBJ1-2, with 9 nucleotides matching TRBD1. Germline CDR1 and CDR2: LNHDA and SQIVND (reference sequence). The CDR3 has 14 amino acids. The junction had 2 bases not matched to a gene; V was cut back by 3 bases and J by 3 bases. The CDR3 protein is CASSMRDRDYGYTF. The CDR3 coding sequence is TGTGCCAGTAGTATGCGGGACAGGGACTATGGCTACACCTTC.